One sample yielded the 8 T cell receptor beta chains listed below, sequenced in a study of blood T cell repertoires in COVID-19. The data were produced by immunoSEQ multiplex PCR, yet TCRdb's version contains in-frame clones alone and is incomplete. The sample holds 300,000 to 400,000 clones; more than 85% are singletons and the top ten take under 1.3%. Material for sequencing was PBMCs or T cells enriched from blood (not recorded which). These receptors came from a woman younger than 45 who had recovered from COVID-19.

The V and J genes are TRBV5-1 and TRBJ1-2; D is uncertain. Looked up from germline, CDR1 is SGHRS and CDR2 is YFSETQ. With 0 bases removed from V and 6 bases from J, the gap between germline ends came to 15 bases. This CDR3 has 15 residues. The CDR3 here is CASSLVLRFADGYTF. The CDR3 region has the DNA TGCGCCAGCAGCTTGGTTTTGAGGTTTGCGGATGGCTACACCTTC.

The J gene is TRBJ2-3, the V gene TRBV12-2; the table's D call, TRBD2, has no DNA check behind it. TRBV12-2 corresponds to a pseudogene. The CDR3 covers 19 residues. The CDR3 reads CASRLRTSGGPLYTDTQYF. DNA of the CDR3: TGTGCAAGTCGCTTAAGGACTAGCGGGGGGCCACTATACACAGATACGCAGTATTTT.

The genes are TRBV9 and TRBJ1-1, with 8 bases matching TRBD1. The V gene's germline CDR1 is SGDLS and CDR2 YYNGEE. The CDR3 has 18 residues. With V trimmed by 0 bases and J by 0 bases, 10 bases remained unmatched. CDR3: CASSVGPGTGGLNTEAFF. The CDR3 region has the DNA TGTGCCAGCAGCGTAGGGCCCGGGACAGGTGGTTTGAACACTGAAGCTTTCTTT.

The V gene is TRBV2, the J gene TRBJ2-5; 7 bases are shared with TRBD2. Germline CDR1 is SNHLY and CDR2 is FYNNEI. V trimming: 4 bases; J trimming: 5 bases; junction bases outside the gene matches: 10. The CDR3 has 15 residues. The CDR3 spells CASSVLSGPGETQYF. The CDR3 coding sequence is TGTGCCAGCAGTGTCCTTAGCGGGCCAGGGGAGACCCAGTACTTC.

On this clone itself: The junction and the germline gene differ at one end; a read error may be behind it. The gene calls are TRBV12-3 or TRBV12-4 and TRBJ1-3, with TRBD1 matching 11 bases. CDR3 length: 13 amino acids. The DNA for the CDR3 is TGTGCCAGCAGCCTCCTGGCGGTGGGACAGGGGGATTTT. Its translation is CASSLLAVGQGDF.

The chain combines TRBV11-2 with TRBJ2-7, with D perhaps TRBD2 (6 bases). In germline, CDR1 is SGHAT, CDR2 FQNNGV. V was trimmed by 4 bases and J by 2 bases, leaving 12 bases between them. The CDR3 length is 14 residues. The CDR3 region has the DNA TGTGCCAGCAGCTCCGGCGGGGTCGCCTACGAGCAGTACTTC. Amino acids: CASSSGGVAYEQYF.

This clone was found a few times. The chain couples TRBV7-2 to TRBJ2-7, with 7 nucleotides matching TRBD1. J lost 3 bases, V lost 4 bases, and 3 bases had no gene match. Germline V lookup: CDR1 SGHTA, CDR2 FQGNSA. The CDR3 covers 13 residues. Here the CDR3 DNA reads TGTGCCAGCAGCTCGGACAGGCTCTACGAGCAGTACTTC. Its translation is CASSSDRLYEQYF.

V and J are TRBV19 and TRBJ2-5; D may be TRBD1 (6 bases). V was shortened by 6 bases and J by 9 bases, with 14 bases between the two germline ends. This CDR3 has 12 amino acids. Germline lookup yields CDR1 LNHDA and CDR2 SQIVND (reference sequence). CDR3 residues: CASRAGVGAQYF. DNA for the CDR3: TGTGCCAGTAGGGCAGGGGTAGGAGCCCAGTACTTC.